What follows describes a single TCR beta chain. The target antigen is unknown. The data were obtained in a study of T-cell reconstitution after alpha-beta-depleted transplantation in children. Molecular barcoding with unique molecular identifiers was used for the TCRbeta library. Each CDR3 protein is one row after TCRdb ran MiXCR on the PCR reads. The data show more than 400,000 distinct CDR3 sequences, about 45% seen once. Study results and caveats: Fresh T-cell production supplied most of the T-cell counts and diversity seen one year after transplant.

The germline V gene has CDR1 GTSNPN and CDR2 SVGIG (reference sequence). The CDR3 runs to 14 residues. V shed 1 base and J shed 0 bases, with 9 bases lying between them. The material sequenced was PBMCs, taken before TCRalphabeta/CD19-depleted stem cell transplant. The TCR originated in a girl aged 2 to 9 with aplastic anemia, due to receive a stem cell transplant. The chain couples TRBV30 to TRBJ2-5; no definite D call. CDR3 region: CAWSGTEYQETQYF. For the CDR3, the DNA is TGTGCCTGGAGTGGAACGGAGTACCAAGAGACCCAGTACTTC.